This TCR beta chain was profiled in a study of technical replicates of blood from a few donors. Clones were read by immunoSEQ multiplex PCR, and TCRdb kept only the in-frame ones, dropping some. The sample includes around 95,000 clones, over 85% of them seen just once. The origin of this receptor is a human donor in good health. Sequences were obtained from T cells isolated from PBMCs.

CDR3: CSVSGTGTDSYEQYF. The CDR3 nucleotides read TGCAGCGTCTCGGGAACCGGGACAGACTCCTACGAGCAGTACTTC. This chain connects TRBV29-1 to TRBJ2-7; 7 bases match TRBD1. The V segment lost 6 bases and the J segment 0 bases; nucleotides outside the gene matches: 11. This CDR3 has 15 residues. CDR1 and CDR2 from the germline V gene are SQVTM and ANQGSEA.